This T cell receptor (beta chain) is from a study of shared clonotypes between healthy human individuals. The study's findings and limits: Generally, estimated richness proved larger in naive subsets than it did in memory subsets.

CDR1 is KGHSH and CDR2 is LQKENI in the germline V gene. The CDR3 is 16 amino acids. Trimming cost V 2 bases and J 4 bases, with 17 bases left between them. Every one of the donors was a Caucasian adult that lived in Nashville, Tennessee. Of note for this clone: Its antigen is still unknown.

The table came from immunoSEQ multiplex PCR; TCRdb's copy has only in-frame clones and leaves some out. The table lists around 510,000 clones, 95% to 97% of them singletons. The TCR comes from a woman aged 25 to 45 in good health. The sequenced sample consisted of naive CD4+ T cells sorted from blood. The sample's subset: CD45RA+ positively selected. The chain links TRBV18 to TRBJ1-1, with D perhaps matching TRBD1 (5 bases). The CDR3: CASSPGQGGTGTEAFF. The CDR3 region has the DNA TGTGCCAGCTCACCAGGGCAGGGCGGAACCGGCACTGAAGCTTTCTTT.